One TCR beta chain is described in this entry. Its antigen is not known. The data were obtained in a study of neurological immune-mediated disorders. TCRdb reprocessed the 5' RACE reads with MiXCR, giving one entry per CDR3 protein. The sample contains 65,000 to 80,000 distinct CDR3 sequences, roughly a sixth of which appear only once. Germline V lookup: CDR1 SGDLS, CDR2 YYNGEE. The CDR3 consists of 17 residues. V shed 2 bases and J 3 bases; nucleotides not matched to a gene: 12. Study-level findings and limits: HTLV-1-associated myelopathy showed the most TCR clonal expansion; multiple sclerosis the least, below healthy controls.

This chain connects TRBV9 to TRBJ2-3, with 7 bases lining up with TRBD2. The receptor comes from a woman in her 40s in good health. Sequenced input: PBMCs. The CDR3 spells CASSVVGLGYSTDTQYF. CDR3 DNA: TGTGCCAGCAGCGTTGTTGGACTAGGTTACAGTACAGATACGCAGTATTTT. The variable domain in full, completed from reference TRBV9 and TRBJ2-3, reads DSGVTQTPKHLITATGQRVTLRCSPRSGDLSVYWYQQSLDQGLQFLIQYYNGEERAKGNILERFSAQQFPDLHSELNLSSLELGDSALYFCASSVVGLGYSTDTQYFGPGTRLTVL.